These T cell receptor beta chains were read from a single sample in a study of T cell changes during pregnancy in multiple sclerosis. Clones were sequenced by immunoSEQ multiplex PCR, and TCRdb holds only the in-frame ones, with some missing. The profile covers about 86,000 clones, with around 93% appearing a single time and around 2% taken by the ten largest. The material sequenced was peripheral blood, taken in the first trimester of pregnancy. These receptors originate from a female donor in good health, enrolled as a control in a pregnancy study. The conserved cysteine and the conserved F or W are not part of the CDR3 here.

J gene | V gene | CDR3 length | CDR3 protein
TRBJ1-1 | TRBV14 | 11 | ASSASGRTEAF
TRBJ1-5 | TRBV28 | 12 | ASRLGTGDKPQH
TRBJ2-1 | TRBV27 | 14 | ASSSLTGVAINEQF
TRBJ2-7 | TRBV7-8 | 13 | ASSLNPGQGYEQY
TRBJ1-2 | TRBV27 | 12 | ASRYRGGQNGYT
TRBJ2-3 | TRBV19 | 14 | ASRRTSGGGGDTQY
TRBJ1-1 | TRBV28 | 12 | ASPAQGSNTEAF
TRBJ1-1 | TRBV6-4 | 10 | ASKQGSQEAF
TRBJ2-3 | TRBV11-2 | 12 | ASSFSDAADTQY
TRBJ2-2 | TRBV5-4 | 15 | ASSLDLAGGRTGELF
TRBJ2-1 | TRBV6-4 | 13 | ASSERGGIYNEQF
TRBJ1-5 | TRBV27 | 12 | ASSNRGWDQPQH
TRBJ2-5 | TRBV13 | 10 | ASSSSGETQY
TRBJ1-2 | TRBV9 | 10 | ASGDQSYGYT
TRBJ1-5 | TRBV6-5 | 12 | ASSYSSGNQPQH
TRBJ2-6 | TRBV5-4 | 14 | ASSLGGLSGANVLT
TRBJ2-5 | TRBV10-1 | 12 | ASIEGGTKETQY
TRBJ2-7 | TRBV9 | 12 | ASSVGVGVGEQY
TRBJ2-3 | TRBV6-1 | 13 | ASSEAQAGSDTQY
TRBJ2-1 | TRBV15 | 11 | ATSRTSTWEQF
TRBJ2-7 | TRBV15 | 13 | ATSRGSGGAYEQY
TRBJ2-7 | TRBV5-1 | 10 | ASSFNSYEQY
TRBJ2-1 | TRBV6-5 | 11 | ASRAVGHPEQF
TRBJ2-2 | TRBV27 | 16 | ASSLFSWRGGLGGELF
TRBJ2-5 | TRBV5-4 | 14 | ASSPPGTGGVKTQY
TRBJ2-5 | TRBV7-6 | 13 | ASSWTGGTQETQY
TRBJ2-7 | TRBV4-3 | 14 | ASSQDGTGVTYEQY
TRBJ2-7 | TRBV4-2 | 16 | ASSPGTGSGGAPPEQY
TRBJ2-2 | TRBV7-3 | 12 | ASRPDRNTGELF
TRBJ1-2 | TRBV4-1 | 13 | ASSQGDRPTDGYT
TRBJ2-5 | TRBV27 | 12 | ASSSAFGVETQY
TRBJ1-5 | TRBV27 | 13 | ASSRSGQYNQPQH
TRBJ2-7 | TRBV5-1 | 14 | ASSKNRDRGTYEQY
TRBJ1-6 | TRBV19 | 15 | ASSILGKGVDNSPLH
TRBJ1-1 | TRBV7-3 | 15 | ASSLRGGGAGPTEAF
TRBJ1-2 | TRBV19 | 12 | ASSIDLRAQGYT
TRBJ2-1 | TRBV6-5 | 13 | ASCGLAGNYNEQF
TRBJ2-2 | TRBV4-3 | 12 | ASSQDKGDGELF
TRBJ1-2 | TRBV19 | 14 | ASSTRDRMINYGYT
TRBJ1-1 | TRBV6-6 | 13 | ASRGQGRGNTEAF
TRBJ1-1 | TRBV5-5 | 12 | ASSLGEVVGEAF